The 4 T cell receptor beta chains below were found in one sample sequenced in a study of T cell repertoires in cytomegalovirus infection. TCRdb used MiXCR to reprocess the reads, holding one entry per CDR3 protein. The table includes about 190,000 distinct CDR3 sequences, about 30% detected once. The sequenced material came from PBMCs. These receptors were collected from a human donor in good health (CMV status not recorded). Some clones in this sample may be carry-over from other donors' samples.

The chain couples TRBV7-9 to TRBJ1-1; D uncertain. This CDR3 has 16 residues. CDR1 and CDR2 from the germline V gene are SEHNR and FQNEAQ (reference sequence). V lost 5 bases, J lost 4 bases, and 20 bases lay in between. The CDR3 DNA is TGTGCCAGCAGCCCCCAGGAGGCCCCTTGGGGCACTGAAGCTTTCTTT. Translating it yields CASSPQEAPWGTEAFF.

V and J are TRBV7-2 and TRBJ2-7; D gene ambiguous. Germline values: CDR1 SGHTA, CDR2 FQGNSA. The CDR3 covers 15 residues. V was trimmed by 2 bases and J by 7 bases, leaving 18 bases between them. The CDR3 protein is CASSLPPTRDWEQYF. CDR3 sequence (DNA): TGTGCCAGCAGCTTACCCCCTACCCGAGATTGGGAGCAGTACTTC.

This clonotype was detected many times. This rearrangement joins TRBV2 to TRBJ2-7; 9 positions agree with TRBD1. V trimming: 6 bases; J trimming: 5 bases; junction bases outside the gene matches: 11. Germline lookup yields CDR1 SNHLY and CDR2 FYNNEI. There are 15 residues in the CDR3. The CDR3 region has the DNA TGTGCCAGCAGCGTCTTGGGACAGGGAAGGAACGAGCAGTACTTC. This encodes CASSVLGQGRNEQYF.

V is TRBV9 and J is TRBJ1-2, with D perhaps TRBD1 (6 bases). Per the germline V gene, CDR1 is SGDLS and CDR2 is YYNGEE. Trimming removed 5 bases at V and 7 bases at J, with 18 bases between. CDR3 length equals 14 residues. The CDR3 region is CASRGTTTGFGYTF. As DNA, the CDR3 is TGTGCCAGCAGGGGAACAACGACAGGTTTTGGCTACACCTTC.